The T cell receptor beta chain described here comes from a study of blood T cell repertoires in COVID-19. Study-level information: Collection of acute and convalescent COVID-19 samples took place in the United States, Italy and Spain. Sources were T cells, B-cell-depleted T cells, or PBMCs; the material itself was cDNA or gDNA.

Using immunoSEQ multiplex PCR, the repertoire was profiled, and TCRdb retains in-frame clones only, with some absent. The sample yields about 190,000 clones, roughly 73% seen once. This clone was detected only a few times. The receptor comes from a woman aged 80 or over with active or convalescent COVID-19. Sequenced input: peripheral blood.

The CDR3: CASSQVVTGSSPLHF. CDR3 coding DNA: TGTGCCAGCAGCCAAGTAGTGACAGGGAGCTCACCCCTCCACTTT. The chain recombines TRBV3-1 (or the pseudogene TRBV3-2) with TRBJ1-6; 7 nucleotides align to TRBD1. Germline trimming cut 1 base from V and 10 bases from J; bases unmatched to any gene: 7. The CDR3 length is 15 residues. Germline CDR1 and CDR2: LGHDT and YNNKEL (reference sequence).